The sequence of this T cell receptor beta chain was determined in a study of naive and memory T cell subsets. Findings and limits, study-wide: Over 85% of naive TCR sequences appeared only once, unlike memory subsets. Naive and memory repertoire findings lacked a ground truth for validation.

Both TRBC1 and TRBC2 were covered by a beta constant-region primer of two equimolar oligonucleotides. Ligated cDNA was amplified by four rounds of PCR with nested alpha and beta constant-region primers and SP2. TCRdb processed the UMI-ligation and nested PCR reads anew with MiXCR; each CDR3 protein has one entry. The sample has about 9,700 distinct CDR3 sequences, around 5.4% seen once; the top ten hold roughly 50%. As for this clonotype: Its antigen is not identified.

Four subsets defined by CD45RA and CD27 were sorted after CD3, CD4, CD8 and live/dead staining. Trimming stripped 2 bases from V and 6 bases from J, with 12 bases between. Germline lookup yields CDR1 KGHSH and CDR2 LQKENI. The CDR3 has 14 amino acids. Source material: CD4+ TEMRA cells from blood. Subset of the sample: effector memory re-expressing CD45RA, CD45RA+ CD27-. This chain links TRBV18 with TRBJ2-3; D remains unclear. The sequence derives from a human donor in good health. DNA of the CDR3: TGTGCCAGCTCACCAGAGAACAGACGGGATACGCAGTATTTT. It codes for CASSPENRRDTQYF.